The T cell receptor beta chain under discussion was sequenced for a study of T-cell memory formation after mild COVID-19. TCRdb reprocessed the 5' RACE reads via MiXCR and lists one record per CDR3 protein. The data hold roughly 250,000 distinct CDR3 sequences, with 16% observed a single time. Study-level results: Mainly CM and EM harbored the contracting CD4+ clones; mainly EMRA harbored the CD8+ ones.

V was pared by 10 bases and J by 0 bases, with 7 bases between. The CDR3 runs 13 residues. As to this clonotype: Its specificity is unknown.

The sample taken for sequencing was PBMCs or a T cell subset sorted from them (not recorded which). This receptor was obtained from a man in his late teens or twenties who had mild COVID-19 (a few samples of this study predate the infection). Cell type and time point are not known. The rearrangement joins TRBV12-3 or TRBV12-4 to TRBJ2-6; no reliable D call. The CDR3 nucleotides are TGTGCCACCCGCAACTCTGGGGCCAACGTCCTGACTTTC. Translating it yields CATRNSGANVLTF.